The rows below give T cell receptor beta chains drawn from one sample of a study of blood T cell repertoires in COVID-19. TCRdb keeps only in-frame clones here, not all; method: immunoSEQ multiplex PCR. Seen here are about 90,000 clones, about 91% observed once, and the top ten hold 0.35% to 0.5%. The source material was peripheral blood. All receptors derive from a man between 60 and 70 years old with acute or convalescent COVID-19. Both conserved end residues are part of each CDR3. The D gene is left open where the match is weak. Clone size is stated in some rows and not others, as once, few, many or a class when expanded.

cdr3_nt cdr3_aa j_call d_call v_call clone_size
TGTGCCAGCTCATCCCAGGCCCATACAGGATCTGAGCCCCAGCATTTT CASSSQAHTGSEPQHF TRBJ1-5 . TRBV18 .
TGCGCCAGCAGCTCGCAGGGTCAGGGGGCTAACTCACCCCTCCACTTT CASSSQGQGANSPLHF TRBJ1-6 TRBD1 TRBV5-1 .
TGCGCCAGCAGCCGAGAAACAGGGCGCTCTGGAAACACCATATATTTT CASSRETGRSGNTIYF TRBJ1-3 . TRBV5-1 .
TGTGCCTGGTCGACAGGGGTGGATAGCTCCTACAATGAGCAGTTCTTC CAWSTGVDSSYNEQFF TRBJ2-1 TRBD1 TRBV30 .
TGCGCCAGCAGCCCCCGCGGGGGTACTAATGAAAAACTGTTTTTT CASSPRGGTNEKLFF TRBJ1-4 . TRBV5-1 once
TGCGCCAGCAGCCAACAGGGGTTCCAAGAGACCCAGTACTTC CASSQQGFQETQYF TRBJ2-5 . TRBV4-1 .
TGTGCCAGCAGCATCACCCTAGCGGGAGGTGCCTACGAGCAGTACTTC CASSITLAGGAYEQYF TRBJ2-7 TRBD2 TRBV7-2 few
TGTGCCAGTAGTTTGGGGCCTCATAGCAATCAGCCCCAGCATTTT CASSLGPHSNQPQHF TRBJ1-5 . TRBV19 .
TGTGCCAGCAGCGAGACAGACTCTGGAAACACCATATATTTT CASSETDSGNTIYF TRBJ1-3 . TRBV6-5 .
TGTGCCAGCAGCTTAGAAACAGGGTACTACGAGCAGTACTTC CASSLETGYYEQYF TRBJ2-7 . TRBV7-2 .
TGCGCCAGCAGCCAGGATCCAACTAATGAAAAACTGTTTTTT CASSQDPTNEKLFF TRBJ1-4 . TRBV5-1 .
TGCAGCGTTGTGAGCCCAACTCTGAACACTGAAGCTTTCTTT CSVVSPTLNTEAFF TRBJ1-1 . TRBV29-1 .
TGTGCTATACAGGGAGAAGGTCAGCCCCAGCATTTT CAIQGEGQPQHF TRBJ1-5 . TRBV6-5 .
TGTGCCAGCAGCTATACCGGACAGTTTGGAAACACCATATATTTT CASSYTGQFGNTIYF TRBJ1-3 . TRBV11-2 .
TGCGCCAGCAGCCCGGGGGGGCGGACCGGGGAGCTGTTTTTT CASSPGGRTGELFF TRBJ2-2 TRBD2 TRBV10-1 .
TGCGCCAGCAGCATCGCGGCGGGGGCTTCCACTTACGAGCAGTACTTC CASSIAAGASTYEQYF TRBJ2-7 . TRBV5-1 .
TGTGCCTGGTCTAGCGGGATGGAGACCCAGTACTTC CAWSSGMETQYF TRBJ2-5 TRBD2 TRBV30 .
TGTGCCAGCAGCCAAGATGGGACAGGTGGGAATCAGCCCCAGCATTTT CASSQDGTGGNQPQHF TRBJ1-5 TRBD1 TRBV3-1/TRBV3-2 few
TGCGCCAGCAGTGGACCGACCGGGACAGGAGGCGCTGGAAACACCATATATTTT CASSGPTGTGGAGNTIYF TRBJ1-3 TRBD1 TRBV10-1 .
TGTGCCAGCAGCTCGACCGGGACAGGGAAGCAGTTCTTC CASSSTGTGKQFF TRBJ2-1 TRBD1 TRBV12-3/TRBV12-4 .
TGCGCCAGCAGCTTGGGGGGACAGGGGAACTACGAGCAGTACTTC CASSLGGQGNYEQYF TRBJ2-7 TRBD1 TRBV5-1 .